This passage covers 9 T cell receptor beta chains from one sample sequenced in a study of OX40 agonist ivuxolimab in advanced cancers. Sequenced by immunoSEQ multiplex PCR; TCRdb stores in-frame clones only, minus some. Of tens of thousands of clones in the sample, around 87% were seen once. Sequenced here: CD4+ or CD8+ T cells sorted from blood, sampled in a trial of the OX40 agonist ivuxolimab. All receptors come from an adult with an advanced solid tumor such as melanoma, head and neck, liver or kidney cancer.

The V and J genes are TRBV5-1 and TRBJ2-1, with 11 bases identical to TRBD2. The CDR3 is made up of 16 amino acids. Germline CDR1 reads SGHRS; CDR2 reads YFSETQ. V gave up 0 bases and J gave up 8 bases; unmatched junction bases: 7. The CDR3: CASSLDTSGGVDEQFF. The CDR3 DNA follows: TGCGCCAGCAGCTTGGATACTAGCGGGGGTGTCGATGAGCAGTTCTTC.

The J gene is TRBJ2-7, the V gene TRBV19; 12 bases agree with TRBD1. The CDR3 is 16 amino acids. CDR1 and CDR2 from the germline V gene are LNHDA and SQIVND (reference sequence). Losses at the gene ends were 4 bases for V and 5 bases for J; bases not matched to a gene: 9. CDR3: CASSTRAGQGAHEQYF. CDR3 DNA sequence: TGTGCCAGTAGTACCCGTGCGGGACAGGGGGCCCACGAGCAGTACTTC.

The chain is built from TRBV5-8 and TRBJ1-1; no reliable D call. This CDR3 region has 12 residues. Germline V CDR1 and CDR2: SGHTS, YDEGEE. With 1 base removed from V and 6 bases from J, the gap between germline ends came to 7 bases. CDR3: CASSLWTPEAFF. CDR3 in DNA: TGTGCCAGCAGCTTGTGGACCCCTGAAGCTTTCTTT.

For the CDR3, the DNA is TGTGCCAGCAGCAAAAGGGGACAGGCGGACTCCTACGAGCAGTACGTC. Encoded protein: CASSKRGQADSYEQYV. The rearrangement joins TRBV21-1 to TRBJ2-7; TRBD1, the D gene given by the table, was not confirmed from the DNA. TRBV21-1 has pseudogene status. The CDR3 extends over 16 amino acids.

The V and J genes are TRBV5-1 and TRBJ1-2; D ambiguous. V was clipped by 4 bases and J by 7 bases, with 17 bases between them. From germline, CDR1 is SGHRS and CDR2 YFSETQ. The CDR3 is made up of 14 amino acids. The CDR3: CASSPGTGEGGYTF. CDR3 DNA sequence: TGCGCCAGCAGCCCCGGTACCGGAGAGGGTGGCTACACCTTC.

The rearrangement joins TRBV30 to TRBJ2-6; D remains ambiguous. The CDR3 loop spans 14 amino acids. The germline gives CDR1 GTSNPN, CDR2 SVGIG (reference sequence). The V and J ends lost 0 bases and 2 bases respectively, with 5 bases between them. In nucleotides, the CDR3 is TGTGCCTGGAGTGTACAGCCTGGGGCCAACGTCCTGACTTTC. Translated, it gives CAWSVQPGANVLTF.

The chain recombines TRBV7-9 with TRBJ1-1; D gene ambiguous. V was trimmed by 6 bases and J by 1 base, leaving 9 bases between them. The CDR3 spans 13 residues. Germline loops: CDR1 SEHNR, CDR2 FQNEAQ (reference sequence). For the CDR3, the DNA is TGTGCCAGCAGTTTGTCGGCGAACACTGAAGCTTTCTTT. Protein sequence: CASSLSANTEAFF.

A word on this clone: One end of the junction varies from germline; a read error may be responsible. The rearrangement uses TRBV6-5 and TRBJ1-1, with a weak D call TRBD1 (5 bases). The germline CDR1 and CDR2 sequences are MNHEY and SVGAGI. The length of the CDR3 is 15 residues. The CDR3 reads CASSYSGGVNTEALF. The CDR3, as DNA: TGTGCCAGCAGTTACTCTGGGGGAGTGAACACTGAAGCTCTCTTT.

The chain employs TRBV7-9 and TRBJ1-1, with D possibly matching TRBD1 (5 bases). The germline V and J ends were trimmed by 1 base and 8 bases, with 14 bases remaining between them. Germline V lookup: CDR1 SEHNR, CDR2 FQNEAQ (reference sequence). This CDR3 region has 14 residues. Here the CDR3 reads CASSLDGTQYEAFF. CDR3 in DNA: TGTGCCAGCAGCTTAGATGGGACCCAATACGAAGCTTTCTTT.